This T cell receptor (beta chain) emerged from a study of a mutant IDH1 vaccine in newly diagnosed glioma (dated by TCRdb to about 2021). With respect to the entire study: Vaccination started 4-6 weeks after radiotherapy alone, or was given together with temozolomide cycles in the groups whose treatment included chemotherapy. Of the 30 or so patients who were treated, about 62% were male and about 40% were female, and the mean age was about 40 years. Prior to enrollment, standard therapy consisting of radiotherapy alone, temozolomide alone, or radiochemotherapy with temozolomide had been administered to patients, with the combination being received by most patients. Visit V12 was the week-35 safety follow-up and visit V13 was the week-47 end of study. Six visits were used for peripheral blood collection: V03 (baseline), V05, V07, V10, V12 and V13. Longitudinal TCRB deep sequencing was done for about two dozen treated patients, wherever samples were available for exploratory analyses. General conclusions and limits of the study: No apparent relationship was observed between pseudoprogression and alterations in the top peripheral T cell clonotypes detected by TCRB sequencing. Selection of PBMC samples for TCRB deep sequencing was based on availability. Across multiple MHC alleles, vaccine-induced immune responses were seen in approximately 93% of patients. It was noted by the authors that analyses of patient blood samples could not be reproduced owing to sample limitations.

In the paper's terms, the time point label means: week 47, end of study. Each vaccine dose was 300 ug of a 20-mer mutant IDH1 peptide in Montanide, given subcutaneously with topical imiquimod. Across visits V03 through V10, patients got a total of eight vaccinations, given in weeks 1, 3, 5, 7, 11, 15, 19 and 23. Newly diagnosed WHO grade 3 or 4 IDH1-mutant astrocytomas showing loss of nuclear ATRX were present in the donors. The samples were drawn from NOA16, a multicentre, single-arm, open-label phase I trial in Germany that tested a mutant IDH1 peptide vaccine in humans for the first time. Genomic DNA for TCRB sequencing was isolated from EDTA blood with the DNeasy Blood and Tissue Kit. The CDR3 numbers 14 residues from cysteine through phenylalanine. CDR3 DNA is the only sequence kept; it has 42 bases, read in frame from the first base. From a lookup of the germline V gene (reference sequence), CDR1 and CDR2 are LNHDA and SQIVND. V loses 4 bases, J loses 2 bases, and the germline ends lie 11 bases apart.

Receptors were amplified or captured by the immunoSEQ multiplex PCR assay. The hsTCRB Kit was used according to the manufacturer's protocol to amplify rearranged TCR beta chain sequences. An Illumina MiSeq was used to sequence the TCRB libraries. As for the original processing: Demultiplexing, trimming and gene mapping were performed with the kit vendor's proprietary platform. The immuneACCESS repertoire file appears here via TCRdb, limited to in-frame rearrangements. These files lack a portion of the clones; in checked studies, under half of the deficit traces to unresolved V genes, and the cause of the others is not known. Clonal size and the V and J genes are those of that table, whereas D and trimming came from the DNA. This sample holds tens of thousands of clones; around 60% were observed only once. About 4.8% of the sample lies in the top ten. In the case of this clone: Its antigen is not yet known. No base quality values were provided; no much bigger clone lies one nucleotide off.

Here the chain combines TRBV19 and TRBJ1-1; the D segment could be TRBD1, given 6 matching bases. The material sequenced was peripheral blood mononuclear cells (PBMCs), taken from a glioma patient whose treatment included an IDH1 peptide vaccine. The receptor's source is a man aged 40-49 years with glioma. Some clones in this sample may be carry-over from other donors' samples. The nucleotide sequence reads TGTGCCAGTAGTAAGGGGGGTGGCAACACTGAAGCTTTCTTT. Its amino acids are CASSKGGGNTEAFF. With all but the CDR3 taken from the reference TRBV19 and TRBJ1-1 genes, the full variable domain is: DGGITQSPKYLFRKEGQNVTLSCEQNLNHDAMYWYRQDPGQGLRLIYYSQIVNDFQKGDIAEGYSVSREKKESFPLTVTSAQKNPTAFYLCASSKGGGNTEAFFGQGTRLTVV.